This entry lists 19 T cell receptor beta chains sequenced from one sample in a study of neurological immune-mediated disorders. Described time point: longitudinal time-point 3. TCRdb called the 5' RACE reads again in MiXCR, with one record for every CDR3 protein. The table has tens of thousands of distinct CDR3 sequences, 13% seen once. Sequenced: PBMCs. Receptors originate from a man aged 25-45 years in good health.

This clonotype was detected ten times or more. V gene TRBV20-1 combines with J gene TRBJ2-7; possible D gene TRBD1, 6 bases. The CDR3 loop spans 13 amino acids. From germline, CDR1 is DFQATT and CDR2 SNEGSKA (reference sequence). Trimming took 3 bases from V and 0 from J, leaving 9 bases between them. CDR3 sequence reads: CSASPGASYEQYF. The CDR3 DNA reads TGCAGTGCTAGCCCAGGGGCCTCCTACGAGCAGTACTTC.

This clonotype has ten or more counts. The CDR3 DNA reads as TGTGCCAGCTCACCACAGGGAAACACTGAAGCTTTCTTT. Translation: CASSPQGNTEAFF. The chain couples TRBV18 to TRBJ1-1; D remains ambiguous. Germline lookup yields CDR1 KGHSH and CDR2 LQKENI. The CDR3 is 13 amino acids. V was cut by 1 base and J by 2 bases, with 5 bases left in between.

The chain links TRBV7-6 to TRBJ2-3; TRBD2 matches 8 bases. Trimming at V came to 0 bases and at J to 3 bases, leaving 5 bases not matched to a gene. CDR1 is SGHVS, CDR2 FNYEAQ, per germline. The CDR3 sequence is 16 residues long. CDR3 region: CASSLASGRGTDTQYF. The CDR3 DNA is TGTGCCAGCAGCTTAGCCAGCGGGAGAGGTACAGATACGCAGTATTTT. The whole variable domain, filled in from reference TRBV7-6 and TRBJ2-3, reads GAGVSQSPRYKVTKRGQDVALRCDPISGHVSLYWYRQALGQGPEFLTYFNYEAQQDKSGLPNDRFSAERPEGSISTLTIQRTEQRDSAMYRCASSLASGRGTDTQYFGPGTRLTVL.

The table lists this clonotype with many counts. This chain links TRBV6-1 with TRBJ1-2; the D is unclear. The germline V gene encodes CDR1 MNHNS and CDR2 SASEGT. V was clipped by 4 bases and J by 5 bases, with 20 bases between them. This CDR3 has 16 amino acids. The CDR3 coding sequence is TGTGCCAGCAGTGCCTCCACGTTAGCGCCGGGGTATGGCTACACCTTC. Translated: CASSASTLAPGYGYTF.

This clonotype was detected ten times or more. V and J are TRBV7-2 and TRBJ2-7, with D possibly being TRBD1 (5 bases). This CDR3 has 13 residues. CDR1 and CDR2 (germline): SGHTA, FQGNSA. The V and J ends lost 3 bases and 4 bases respectively, with 10 bases between them. The CDR3, as DNA: TGTGCCAGCAGCTTCCAGGGTGGGTACGAGCAGTACTTC. It codes for CASSFQGGYEQYF.

In this sample, this clonotype turned up many times. V gene TRBV20-1 combines with J gene TRBJ2-7, with D uncertain. The CDR3 length is 14 residues. The germline CDR1 and CDR2 sequences are DFQATT and SNEGSKA (reference sequence). The V and J ends lost 0 bases and 2 bases respectively, with 11 bases between them. The CDR3 region is CSARDRGSTYEQYF. In DNA form, the CDR3 reads TGCAGTGCTAGAGATCGAGGCAGTACCTACGAGCAGTACTTC.

This chain joins TRBV7-9 and TRBJ1-3; D not certain. Germline CDR1 and CDR2: SEHNR and FQNEAQ (reference sequence). This CDR3 comprises 14 residues. The V end was cut by 5 bases, the J end by 4 bases, with 12 bases between. CDR3 coding DNA: TGTGCCAGCAGCCCCAGCTTCGGGGGAAACACCATATATTTT. It translates to CASSPSFGGNTIYF.

There are many counts of this clonotype. J is TRBJ2-1 and V is TRBV12-3 or TRBV12-4, with 9 bases identical to TRBD1. The CDR3 runs 16 residues. Losses at the gene ends were 3 bases for V and 3 bases for J; bases not matched to a gene: 6. As DNA, the CDR3 is TGTGCCAGCAGTTTGATGTTGGGACAGGGCTACAATGAGCAGTTCTTC. This sequence encodes CASSLMLGQGYNEQFF.

Ten or more counts support this clonotype. The chain carries TRBV28 and TRBJ2-4; 7 bases fit TRBD2. The ends lost 4 bases at V and 0 bases at J; junction bases unmatched: 12. The CDR3 totals 18 residues. CDR1 is MDHEN and CDR2 is SYDVKM in the germline V gene. The CDR3 region has the DNA TGTGCCAGCAGTTCAGGGACTACCCAGCGGATAGCCAAAAACATTCAGTACTTC. Translation gives CASSSGTTQRIAKNIQYF. The whole variable domain, remainder taken from reference TRBV28 and TRBJ2-4, is DVKVTQSSRYLVKRTGEKVFLECVQDMDHENMFWYRQDPGLGLRLIYFSYDVKMKEKGDIPEGYSVSREKKERFSLILESASTNQTSMYLCASSSGTTQRIAKNIQYFGAGTRLSVL.

This clonotype came up many times. The chain joins TRBV28 to TRBJ1-1; D is uncertain. Germline CDR1 is MDHEN and CDR2 is SYDVKM. V was clipped by 4 bases and J by 7 bases, with 10 bases between them. The CDR3 runs to 12 residues. The CDR3 sequence: CASSYQQNEAFF. In nucleotides, the CDR3 is TGTGCCAGCAGTTACCAGCAAAATGAAGCTTTCTTT.

In regard to this clonotype: At one end the junction does not follow the germline gene, possibly because of a read error. The V gene is TRBV15, the J gene TRBJ2-1; D possibly corresponds to TRBD2 (6 bases). CDR3 length equals 19 residues. The germline gives CDR1 LNHNV, CDR2 YYDKDF (reference sequence). CDR3 residues: CATSRTTRIGGITTNEQLF. CDR3 sequence (DNA): TGTGCCACCAGCAGAACGACTAGAATAGGCGGGATAACGACCAATGAGCAGTTATTC. The complete variable domain, with remaining parts taken from reference TRBV15 and TRBJ2-1, reads DAMVIQNPRYQVTQFGKPVTLSCSQTLNHNVMYWYQQKSSQAPKLLFHYYDKDFNNEADTPDNFQSRRPNTSFCFLDIRSPGLGDTAMYLCATSRTTRIGGITTNEQLFGPGTRLTVL.

This clonotype was seen many times. The chain links TRBV21-1 to TRBJ2-2; the D segment call TRBD1 is taken from the table without a DNA check. TRBV21-1 is marked as a pseudogene. There are 14 residues in the CDR3. The CDR3 spells CASTGGADTGELFF. As DNA, the CDR3 is TGTGCCAGCACAGGGGGCGCTGACACCGGGGAGCTGTTTTTT.

This clonotype was counted ten times or more. The chain has TRBV7-2 and TRBJ2-5; D possibly corresponds to TRBD2 (6 bases). Germline CDR1 SGHTA, CDR2 FQGNSA. V lost 1 base and J 5 bases, leaving 14 bases between the germline ends. The CDR3 contains 15 residues. CDR3 sequence reads: CASSLVAIAGETQYF. In nucleotides, the CDR3 is TGTGCCAGCAGCTTAGTCGCCATCGCGGGGGAGACCCAGTACTTC. The complete variable domain, with remaining parts taken from reference TRBV7-2 and TRBJ2-5, reads GAGVSQSPSNKVTEKGKDVELRCDPISGHTALYWYRQSLGQGLEFLIYFQGNSAPDKSGLPSDRFSAERTGGSVSTLTIQRTQQEDSAVYLCASSLVAIAGETQYFGPGTRLLVL.

This rearrangement joins TRBV25-1 to TRBJ2-3; 9 bases line up with TRBD2. V shed 4 bases, J shed 5 bases, and the junction held 4 bases outside the gene matches. From germline, CDR1 is MGHDK and CDR2 SYGVNS. This CDR3 is built from 14 residues. This CDR3 reads CASSGTSEIDTQYF. CDR3 bases: TGTGCCAGCAGTGGGACTAGCGAGATAGATACGCAGTATTTT.

This clonotype was seen repeatedly, ten times or more. The chain links TRBV7-9 to TRBJ2-7, with D possibly being TRBD1 (6 bases). Germline V gene sequence: CDR1 SEHNR, CDR2 FQNEAQ (reference sequence). This CDR3 comprises 13 residues. V lost 2 bases and J lost 5, with 10 bases in between. CDR3: CASSLTGSHEQYF. CDR3 nucleotides: TGTGCCAGCAGCTTAACAGGGAGCCACGAGCAGTACTTC.

This clonotype has at least ten counts. V usage is TRBV9 and J usage is TRBJ2-7; D may be TRBD2 (6 bases). The CDR3 totals 13 residues. V lost 2 bases and J 4 bases, leaving 10 bases between the germline ends. The germline V gene encodes CDR1 SGDLS and CDR2 YYNGEE. The chain's CDR3 is CASSVGGRYEQYF. DNA of the CDR3: TGTGCCAGCAGCGTTGGGGGGAGGTACGAGCAGTACTTC.

This clonotype was detected many times. V usage is TRBV5-1 and J usage is TRBJ2-7, with D perhaps matching TRBD1 (5 bases). CDR1 is SGHRS and CDR2 is YFSETQ in the germline V gene. Trimming removed 5 bases from V and 2 bases from J, with 14 bases in between. The CDR3 contains 14 residues. The CDR3 coding sequence is TGCGCCAGCAGTTCGGCGGCAGGGCCCTACGAGCAGTACTTC. This gives the protein CASSSAAGPYEQYF.

This clonotype showed up many times. The chain recombines TRBV2 with TRBJ1-1, with unresolved D. Deletions cut 2 bases from V and 2 bases from J, with 6 bases between. CDR3 length: 13 amino acids. Per the germline V gene, CDR1 is SNHLY and CDR2 is FYNNEI. The CDR3 loop is CASSEWINTEAFF. DNA of the CDR3: TGTGCCAGCAGTGAATGGATTAACACTGAAGCTTTCTTT.

With respect to this clonotype: A much larger clone differs by one base, so this may be a read error. The rearrangement links TRBV5-8 to TRBJ2-4; D gene unclear. CDR1 and CDR2 (germline): SGHTS, YDEGEE. V was trimmed by 1 base and J by 7 bases, leaving 15 bases between them. This CDR3 contains 15 residues. CDR3 sequence reads: CASSLLDLGFNIQYF. DNA of the CDR3: TGTGCCAGCAGCTTGCTGGACCTAGGCTTCAACATTCAGTACTTC.